The rows below give T cell receptor beta chains drawn from one sample of a study of blood T cell repertoires in COVID-19. Clones were read by immunoSEQ multiplex PCR, and TCRdb kept only the in-frame ones, dropping some. The table has roughly 430,000 clones, 70% to 90% seen once. Sequencing was done on a sample of PBMCs or T cells enriched from blood (not recorded which). Receptors originate from a woman in her late teens or twenties who had been exposed to COVID-19. CDR3s include the opening cysteine and the closing phenylalanine or tryptophan. The D gene is left open where the match is weak. Clone size, where shown, is once, few, many, or a class for clones that have expanded.

>NA|TRBV29-1|NA|TRBJ1-4
CSVGRQNEKLFF
TGCAGCGTCGGGAGGCAGAATGAAAAACTGTTTTTT
>NA|TRBV15|TRBD2|TRBJ2-1
CATSRDGEGLAGHNEQFF
TGTGCCACCAGCAGAGATGGGGAAGGGCTAGCGGGACACAATGAGCAGTTCTTC
>NA|TRBV9|NA|TRBJ2-2
CASSAANTGELFF
TGTGCCAGCAGCGCCGCGAACACCGGGGAGCTGTTTTTT
>NA|TRBV6-6|NA|TRBJ2-1
CASSQGVSYNEQFF
TGTGCCAGCAGCCAAGGGGTCTCCTACAATGAGCAGTTCTTC
>NA|TRBV28|TRBD2|TRBJ2-3
CASTGAGGNTDTQYF
TGTGCCAGCACCGGAGCGGGGGGTAACACAGATACGCAGTATTTT
>NA|TRBV24-1|NA|TRBJ2-1
CATSDWGRYNEQFF
TGTGCCACCAGTGATTGGGGCCGCTACAATGAGCAGTTCTTC
>NA|TRBV9|TRBD1|TRBJ2-3
CASSQQGKTDTQYF
TGTGCCAGCAGCCAACAGGGGAAGACAGATACGCAGTATTTT
>NA|TRBV5-8|NA|TRBJ2-7
CASSFGEGRGSEQYF
TGTGCCAGCAGCTTCGGGGAGGGCAGGGGTTCCGAGCAGTACTTC
>NA|TRBV4-1|NA|TRBJ2-7
CASSQAVSYEQYF
TGCGCCAGCAGCCAAGCCGTATCCTACGAGCAGTACTTC
>few|TRBV27|TRBD1|TRBJ1-2
CASSSRQGNYGYTF
TGTGCCAGCAGTTCACGACAGGGAAACTATGGCTACACCTTC
>NA|TRBV10-2|TRBD2|TRBJ2-2
CASSEGLAGGMTGELFF
TGCGCCAGCAGTGAGGGTCTAGCGGGAGGAATGACCGGGGAGCTGTTTTTT
>once|TRBV5-1|TRBD1|TRBJ1-5
CASSLGTAGEPQHF
TGCGCCAGCAGCCTCGGGACAGCCGGTGAGCCCCAGCATTTT
>NA|TRBV19|TRBD2|TRBJ2-3
CASSLREGGTDTQYF
TGTGCCAGTAGTTTGCGGGAGGGGGGTACAGATACGCAGTATTTT
>NA|TRBV21-1|NA|TRBJ1-4
CASSNVAEWTGEDEKLFF
TGTGCCAGCAGCAACGTCGCCGAATGGACAGGGGAAGATGAAAAACTGTTTTTT
>NA|TRBV6-5|TRBD2|TRBJ2-1
CASSASGGASEQFF
TGTGCCAGCAGCGCTAGCGGGGGGGCCAGTGAGCAGTTCTTC
>NA|TRBV28|NA|TRBJ1-1
CASSLGGVTEAFF
TGTGCCAGCAGTTTAGGAGGGGTCACTGAAGCTTTCTTT
>once|TRBV9|TRBD1|TRBJ2-2
CASSVPDRGKHPNTGELFF
TGTGCCAGCAGCGTACCGGACAGGGGGAAACACCCGAACACCGGGGAGCTGTTTTTT
>few|TRBV10-3|NA|TRBJ2-2
CAISDGVGGELFF
TGTGCCATCAGCGACGGGGTTGGCGGGGAGCTGTTTTTT
>NA|TRBV7-8|NA|TRBJ1-6
CASSLRQPNSPLHF
TGTGCCAGCAGCTTAAGACAGCCTAATTCACCCCTCCACTTT
>once|TRBV21-1|NA|TRBJ2-7
CASGVEQYF
TGTGCCAGCGGAGTCGAGCAGTACTTC
>NA|TRBV10-1|NA|TRBJ2-5
CASSESGLAEFQETQYF
TGCGCCAGCAGTGAGTCGGGGTTAGCGGAGTTTCAAGAGACCCAGTACTTC
>NA|TRBV5-1|TRBD2|TRBJ2-7
CASSWGPSGASYEQYF
TGCGCCAGCAGCTGGGGTCCTAGCGGGGCCTCCTACGAGCAGTACTTC
>NA|TRBV10-1|NA|TRBJ1-4
CASSATIATNEKLFF
TGCGCCAGCAGTGCTACGATTGCAACTAATGAAAAACTGTTTTTT
>few|TRBV28|NA|TRBJ1-5
CASISSGNQPQHF
TGTGCCAGCATCTCGTCAGGCAATCAGCCCCAGCATTTT
>few|TRBV27|NA|TRBJ2-3
CASSFPSTDTQYF
TGTGCCAGCAGTTTCCCTAGCACAGATACGCAGTATTTT
>NA|TRBV28|TRBD1|TRBJ2-7
CASSPLGQGVGQYF
TGTGCCAGCAGTCCCCTGGGACAGGGAGTGGGGCAGTACTTC
>NA|TRBV6-2/TRBV6-3|NA|TRBJ1-1
CASSGHPLWAFF
TGTGCCAGCAGCGGCCATCCCTTGTGGGCTTTCTTT
>NA|TRBV6-1|NA|TRBJ2-7
CASSELRGYEQYF
TGTGCCAGCAGTGAACTCCGGGGCTACGAGCAGTACTTC
>NA|TRBV27|TRBD2|TRBJ2-2
CASSLFRRGGQGTGELFF
TGTGCCAGCAGTTTATTCCGTCGGGGGGGGCAGGGCACCGGGGAGCTGTTTTTT